This TCR beta chain was captured by sequencing in a study of OX40 agonist ivuxolimab in advanced cancers. Data came from immunoSEQ multiplex PCR; TCRdb stores just in-frame clones and leaves some out. The profile shows approximately 82,000 clones, roughly 83% of them singletons. Comments on this clone: The antigen is undetermined.

Study-wide points: Averaging showed that CD8+ T cells had more expanded clones than CD4+ did. At 0.1 to 3.0 mg/kg and by week 6, clonal expansion occurred in CD4+ and CD8+ blood T cells. Low normalized T-cell clonal expansion was also seen in some nonresponders.

This CDR3 has 14 amino acids. The V end was cut by 1 base, the J end by 0 bases, with 5 bases between. Germline V gene lookup returns CDR1 SEHNR and CDR2 FQNEAQ (reference sequence). Sampled blood was obtained at baseline, cycle 4 day 1, and cycle 7 day 1. The chain has TRBV7-9 and TRBJ2-3, with D unclear. The sample consisted of CD4+ or CD8+ T cells sorted from blood, taken in a trial of the OX40 agonist ivuxolimab. The TCR originated in an adult with an advanced solid tumor such as melanoma, head and neck, liver or kidney cancer. CDR3 protein: CASSLGPSTDTQYF. The CDR3 DNA reads TGTGCCAGCAGCTTAGGACCTAGCACAGATACGCAGTATTTT.